These T cell receptor beta chains were read from a single sample in a study of blood T cell repertoires in COVID-19. Only in-frame clones appear in the TCRdb table, and some are missing; sequencing was by immunoSEQ multiplex PCR. The top ten hold approximately 6.9% of the sample, which has approximately 190,000 clones, 80% seen once. The sequenced material came from peripheral blood. The receptors here all came from a man between 60 and 75 years old with acute or convalescent COVID-19. CDR3s include the opening cysteine and the closing phenylalanine or tryptophan. A D gene is named only where the DNA matches it firmly. Clone sizes are given selectively: once, few, many, or a class where the clone is expanded.

d_call: -
j_call: TRBJ2-5
clone_size: -
v_call: TRBV6-1
cdr3_aa: CASSEEPPDRGRTQYF
cdr3_nt: TGTGCCAGCAGTGAAGAACCCCCGGACCGCGGGCGGACCCAGTACTTC

d_call: TRBD1
j_call: TRBJ2-7
clone_size: -
v_call: TRBV18
cdr3_aa: CASSPNTGVVEQYF
cdr3_nt: TGTGCCAGCTCACCAAATACAGGGGTGGTCGAGCAGTACTTC

d_call: -
j_call: TRBJ1-1
clone_size: -
v_call: TRBV5-1
cdr3_aa: CASSFGFDTEAFF
cdr3_nt: TGCGCCAGCAGCTTCGGGTTTGACACTGAAGCTTTCTTT

d_call: TRBD1
j_call: TRBJ2-7
clone_size: -
v_call: TRBV19
cdr3_aa: CASSRDRVSYEQYF
cdr3_nt: TGTGCCAGTAGTAGGGACAGGGTCTCCTACGAGCAGTACTTC

d_call: -
j_call: TRBJ1-6
clone_size: -
v_call: TRBV3-1/TRBV3-2
cdr3_aa: CASSHNSGSYNSPLHF
cdr3_nt: TGTGCCAGCAGCCATAATAGTGGCTCCTATAATTCACCCCTCCACTTT

d_call: -
j_call: TRBJ1-1
clone_size: many
v_call: TRBV2
cdr3_aa: CASSEGAILGAFF
cdr3_nt: TGTGCCAGCAGTGAGGGGGCTATTCTTGGAGCTTTCTTT

d_call: TRBD2
j_call: TRBJ2-1
clone_size: -
v_call: TRBV29-1
cdr3_aa: CSVTPGLAYDEQFF
cdr3_nt: TGCAGCGTCACCCCGGGACTAGCGTATGATGAGCAGTTCTTC

d_call: -
j_call: TRBJ2-1
clone_size: -
v_call: TRBV3-1/TRBV3-2
cdr3_aa: CASSQDPGVYNEQFF
cdr3_nt: TGTGCCAGCAGCCAAGATCCAGGGGTCTACAATGAGCAGTTCTTC

d_call: TRBD1
j_call: TRBJ1-2
clone_size: few
v_call: TRBV5-6
cdr3_aa: CASSAPDRGTNYGYTF
cdr3_nt: TGTGCCAGCAGCGCCCCGGACAGGGGGACTAACTATGGCTACACCTTC

d_call: -
j_call: TRBJ1-1
clone_size: -
v_call: TRBV7-9
cdr3_aa: CASSINSHTEAFF
cdr3_nt: TGTGCCAGCAGCATAAATAGCCACACTGAAGCTTTCTTT

d_call: TRBD1
j_call: TRBJ2-1
clone_size: -
v_call: TRBV5-1
cdr3_aa: CASSLVPGDRPYNEQFF
cdr3_nt: TGCGCCAGCAGCTTGGTTCCGGGGGACAGGCCCTACAATGAGCAGTTCTTC